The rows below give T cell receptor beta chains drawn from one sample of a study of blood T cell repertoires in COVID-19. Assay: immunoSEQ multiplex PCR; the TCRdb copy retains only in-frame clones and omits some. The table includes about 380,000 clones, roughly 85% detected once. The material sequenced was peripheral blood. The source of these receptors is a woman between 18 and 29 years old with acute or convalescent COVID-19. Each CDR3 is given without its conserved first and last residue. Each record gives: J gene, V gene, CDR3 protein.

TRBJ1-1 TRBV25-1 ASSPNGGLRAF
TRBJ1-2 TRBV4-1 ASSQSQGLDYGYT
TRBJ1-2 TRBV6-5 ASSSYGRTGYGYT
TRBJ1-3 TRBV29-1 SVGQGQSSGNTIY
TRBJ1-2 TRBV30 AWSVQGDYGYT
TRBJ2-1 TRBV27 ASSYSGGIDEQF
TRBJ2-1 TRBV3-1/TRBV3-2 ASSQDWLADYNEQF
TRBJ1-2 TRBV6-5 ASSPTGHNYGYT
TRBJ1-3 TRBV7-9 ASSFRGQANSGNTIY
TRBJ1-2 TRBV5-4 ASRRQGTRWGYT
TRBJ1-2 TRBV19 ASGNGYT
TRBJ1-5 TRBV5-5 ASSAGQGGQPQH
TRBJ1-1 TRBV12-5 ASALLGQVRDTEAF
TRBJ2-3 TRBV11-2 ASSFTLAGGDTQY
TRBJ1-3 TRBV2 ASQGASGNTIY
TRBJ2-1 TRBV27 ASRGTSHNEQF
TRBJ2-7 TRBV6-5 ASSYSTGQGTYEQY
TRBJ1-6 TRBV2 ASSVWQGTPLH
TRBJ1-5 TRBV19 ASSVPPGRDSNQPQH
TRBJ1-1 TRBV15 ATSRARGGEAF
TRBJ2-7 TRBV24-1 ATSDRGQGRY
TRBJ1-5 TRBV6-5 ASSYAGGQPQH
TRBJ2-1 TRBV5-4 ASSFGSGNYNEQF
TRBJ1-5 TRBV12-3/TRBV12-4 ASSLEHQPQH
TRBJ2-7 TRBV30 AWSVRTGLAGGQY
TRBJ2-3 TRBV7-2 ASSPGTSGDTQY
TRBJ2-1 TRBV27 ASSQGTDIPYNEQF
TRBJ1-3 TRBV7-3 ASSLGPPGASGNTIY
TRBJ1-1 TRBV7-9 ASSRAGTEAF
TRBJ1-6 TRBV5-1 ASSFSDGENSPLH
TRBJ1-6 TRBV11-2 ASSLAGIGLLKNSPLH
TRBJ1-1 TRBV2 ASSGTGTRTEAF
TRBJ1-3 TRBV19 ASSSGYSSGNTIY
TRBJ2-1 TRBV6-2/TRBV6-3 ASSRTSGGQVV
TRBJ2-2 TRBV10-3 AIPGVTGELF
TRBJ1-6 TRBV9 ASSVGQGGRDNSPLH
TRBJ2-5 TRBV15 ATSKTSGRGETQY
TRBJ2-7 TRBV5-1 ASSLGVSGGEQY
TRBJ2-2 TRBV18 ASSRPDRPGELF
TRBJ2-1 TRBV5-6 ASSLQGRYEQF
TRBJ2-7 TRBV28 ASSPLQGSYEQY
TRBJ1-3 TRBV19 ASSRADSGNTIY
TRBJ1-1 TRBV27 ASSLGGNTEAF
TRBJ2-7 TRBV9 ASSVEVAGASEQY
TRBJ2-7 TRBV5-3 ARSEIAGATYEQY
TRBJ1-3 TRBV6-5 ASSYGSSGNTIY
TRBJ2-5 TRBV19 ASSWTSGKEETQY
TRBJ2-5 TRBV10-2 ASSLNGGALSETQY
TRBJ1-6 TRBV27 ASSLDREGSPLH
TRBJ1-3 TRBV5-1 ASSLNDISSGNTIY
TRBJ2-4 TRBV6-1 ASSEITSGRENIQY
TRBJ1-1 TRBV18 ASSRTGETEAF